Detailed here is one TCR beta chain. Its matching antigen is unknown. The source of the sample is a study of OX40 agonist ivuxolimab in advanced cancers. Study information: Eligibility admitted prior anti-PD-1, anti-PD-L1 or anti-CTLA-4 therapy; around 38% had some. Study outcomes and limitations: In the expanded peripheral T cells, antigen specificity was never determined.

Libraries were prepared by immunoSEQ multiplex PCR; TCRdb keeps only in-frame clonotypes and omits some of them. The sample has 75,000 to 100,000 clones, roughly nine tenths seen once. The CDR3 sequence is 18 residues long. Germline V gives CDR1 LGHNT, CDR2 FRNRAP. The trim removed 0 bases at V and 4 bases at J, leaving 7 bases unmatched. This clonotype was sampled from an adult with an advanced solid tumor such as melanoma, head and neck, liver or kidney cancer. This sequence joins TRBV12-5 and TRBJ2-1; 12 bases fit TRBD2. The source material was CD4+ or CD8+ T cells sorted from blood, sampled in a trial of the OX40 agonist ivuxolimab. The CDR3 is CASGLVWGTSGRYNEQFF. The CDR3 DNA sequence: TGTGCTAGTGGTTTGGTTTGGGGAACTAGCGGGAGGTACAATGAGCAGTTCTTC.